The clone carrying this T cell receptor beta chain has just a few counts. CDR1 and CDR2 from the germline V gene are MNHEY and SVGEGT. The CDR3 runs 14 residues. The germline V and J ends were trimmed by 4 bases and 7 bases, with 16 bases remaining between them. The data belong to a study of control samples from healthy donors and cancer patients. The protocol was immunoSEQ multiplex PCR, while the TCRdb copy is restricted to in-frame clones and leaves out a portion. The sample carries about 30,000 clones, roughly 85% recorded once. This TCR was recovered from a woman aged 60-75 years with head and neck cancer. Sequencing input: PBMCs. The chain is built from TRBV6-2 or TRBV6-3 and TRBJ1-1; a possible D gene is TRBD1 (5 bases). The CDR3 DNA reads TGTGCCAGCAGTTGGGACCCTTCTGCGGGTGAAGCTTTCTTT. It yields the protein CASSWDPSAGEAFF.